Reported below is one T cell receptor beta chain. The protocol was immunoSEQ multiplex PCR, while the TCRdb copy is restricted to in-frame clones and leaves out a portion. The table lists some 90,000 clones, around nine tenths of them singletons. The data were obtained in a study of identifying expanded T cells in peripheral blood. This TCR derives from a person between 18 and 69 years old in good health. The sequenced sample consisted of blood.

The CDR3 region is CAILNGELFF. In DNA form, the CDR3 reads TGTGCCATATTAAACGGGGAGCTGTTTTTT. This sequence joins TRBV2 and TRBJ2-2, with D unresolved. Germline values: CDR1 SNHLY, CDR2 FYNNEI. The CDR3 covers 10 residues. V was pared by 10 bases and J by 7 bases, with 7 bases between.